This entry describes one T cell receptor (beta chain). The CDR3 contains 14 residues. Germline CDR1 is MNHEY and CDR2 is SMNVEV (reference sequence). The V segment lost 5 bases and the J segment 6 bases; nucleotides outside the gene matches: 6. Per the original methods: It was from reference gene primer amplification that nucleated cell counts were estimated. The method was immunoSEQ multiplex PCR; TCRdb's version includes in-frame clones alone and lacks a portion of them. V, J and clone size are those of that table, while D and trimming were read from the DNA. The sample lists more than 200,000 clones, nearly 90% seen once, with around 3.3% in the top ten. The sample originates from a study of blood T cell repertoires in COVID-19. Study-level background: Sites across the United States, Italy and Spain contributed samples from acute and convalescent COVID-19. T cells, B-cell-depleted T cells, or PBMCs provided the cDNA or gDNA that served as material.

Material: peripheral blood. This receptor was taken from a man aged 18 to 29 with active or convalescent COVID-19. This chain joins TRBV27 and TRBJ1-4, with 7 bases aligning to TRBD1. CDR3: CASSGTVSDEKLFF. The CDR3 DNA reads TGTGCCAGCAGTGGGACAGTATCGGATGAAAAACTGTTTTTT.